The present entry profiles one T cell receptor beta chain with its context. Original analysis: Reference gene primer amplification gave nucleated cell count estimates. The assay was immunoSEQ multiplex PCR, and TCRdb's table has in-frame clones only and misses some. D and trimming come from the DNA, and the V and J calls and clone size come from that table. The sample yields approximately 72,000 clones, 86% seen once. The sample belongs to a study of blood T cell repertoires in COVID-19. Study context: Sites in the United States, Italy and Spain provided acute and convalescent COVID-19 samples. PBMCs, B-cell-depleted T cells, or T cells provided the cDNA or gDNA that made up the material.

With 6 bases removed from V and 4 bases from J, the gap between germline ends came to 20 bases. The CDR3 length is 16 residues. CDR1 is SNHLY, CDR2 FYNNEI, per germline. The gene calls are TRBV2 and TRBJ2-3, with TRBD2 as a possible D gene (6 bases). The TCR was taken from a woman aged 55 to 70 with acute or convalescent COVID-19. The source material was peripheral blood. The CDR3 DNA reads TGTGCCAGCAGAGGGGAGGAGGGGATGTTTGCAGATACGCAGTATTTT. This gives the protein CASRGEEGMFADTQYF.